These 7 T cell receptor beta chains were sequenced from one sample in a study of T cell repertoires in cytomegalovirus infection. MiXCR, run by TCRdb on the reads, gives a single entry per CDR3 protein. The table has some 680,000 distinct CDR3 sequences, less than 40% seen once; the top ten hold under 3%. The sequencing input was PBMCs. These TCRs come from a human donor in good health (CMV status not recorded). Some clones in this sample may be carry-over from other donors' samples.

This clonotype was counted once. This rearrangement joins TRBV27 to TRBJ2-3, with TRBD2 identical over 10 bases. CDR3 length equals 15 residues. V was clipped by 8 bases and J by 3 bases; unmatched bases: 8. Germline values: CDR1 MNHEY, CDR2 SMNVEV (reference sequence). The DNA of the CDR3 is TGTGCCAGCTCACAAGCGGGAGGGCCAACAGATACGCAGTATTTT. Translation gives CASSQAGGPTDTQYF.

There are a few counts of this clonotype. This chain links TRBV7-2 with TRBJ1-1; possibly TRBD1 for D (6 bases). Looked up from germline, CDR1 is SGHTA and CDR2 is FQGNSA. This CDR3 is 14 amino acids long. This chain's CDR3 is CSIARRGVNTEAFF. In DNA form, the CDR3 reads TGTTCTATCGCGCGCAGGGGCGTTAACACTGAAGCTTTCTTT.

The V gene is TRBV25-1, the J gene TRBJ1-1; D gene ambiguous. V lost 8 bases to trimming and J lost 1 base, with 11 bases between them. CDR3 length equals 13 residues. Germline V gene sequence: CDR1 MGHDK, CDR2 SYGVNS. CDR3 DNA sequence: TGTGCCAGCCGAGACGTCGCGAACACTGAAGCTTTCTTT. Its protein is CASRDVANTEAFF.

The chain has TRBV28 and TRBJ2-6; 9 bases map to TRBD1. The CDR3 is 15 amino acids. The J segment lost 0 bases and the V segment lost 8 bases, leaving 2 bases of the junction unmatched. The germline V gene encodes CDR1 MDHEN and CDR2 SYDVKM. CDR3 region: CASRDRVSGANVLTF. CDR3 in DNA: TGTGCCAGCCGGGACAGGGTCTCTGGGGCCAACGTCCTGACTTTC.

This chain uses TRBV7-6 with TRBJ2-5, with D unresolved. This CDR3 is 13 amino acids long. Germline V gives CDR1 SGHVS, CDR2 FNYEAQ. Trimming cost V 5 bases and J 2 bases, with 9 bases left between them. The chain's CDR3 is CASSRGWQETQYF. CDR3 bases: TGTGCCAGCAGCCGCGGATGGCAAGAGACCCAGTACTTC.

This chain connects TRBV6-5 to TRBJ2-7; 9 bases fit TRBD1. The germline V gene has CDR1 MNHEY and CDR2 SVGAGI. V was pared by 2 bases and J by 3 bases, with 8 bases of the junction left unmatched. This CDR3 has 16 residues. The CDR3 is CASSYGRDRVRYEQYF. CDR3 in DNA: TGTGCCAGCAGTTACGGTAGGGACAGGGTTCGCTACGAGCAGTACTTC.

This clonotype has just a few counts. V and J are TRBV7-9 and TRBJ1-4; 7 bases line up with TRBD1. This CDR3 region has 15 residues. Germline V CDR1 and CDR2: SEHNR, FQNEAQ (reference sequence). V dropped 4 bases and J dropped 5; count of bases not matched to a gene: 7. The CDR3 loop is CASSSGGGKNEKLFF. As DNA, the CDR3 is TGTGCCAGCAGCTCAGGGGGGGGGAAGAATGAAAAACTGTTTTTT. Combining the CDR3 with reference TRBV7-9 and TRBJ1-4 gives the whole variable domain DTGVSQNPRHKITKRGQNVTFRCDPISEHNRLYWYRQTLGQGPEFLTYFQNEAQLEKSRLLSDRFSAERPKGSFSTLEIQRTEQGDSAMYLCASSSGGGKNEKLFFGSGTQLSVL.